One sample yielded the 10 T cell receptor beta chains listed below, sequenced in a study of graft-versus-host responses after intestinal transplantation. Sequencing used immunoSEQ multiplex PCR; TCRdb keeps in-frame clones, though not all of them. The data contain 90,000 or so clones, roughly 80% of them singletons. The antigens for these receptors are not known. Sample: unstimulated CD4+ T cells sorted from spleen or lymph node cells, taken before intestinal transplant. The receptors come from a human donor who received an intestinal transplant.

To note about this clone: A read error may produce the germline difference seen at one junction end. The V call is TRBV6-5, the J call TRBJ1-5; tentatively, D is TRBD1 (5 bases). CDR1 and CDR2 (germline): MNHEY, SVGAGI. The CDR3 is 13 amino acids. CDR3 DNA: TGTGCCAGCAGTTACGGCAGGGAGGGGCCTAGGAATTTT. Its translation: CASSYGREGPRNF.

In nucleotides, the CDR3 is TGTGCCAGCAGCTTCATAGCCTACAATGAGCAGTTCTTC. It specifies CASSFIAYNEQFF. The V and J genes are TRBV5-6 and TRBJ2-1; D remains unclear. Germline V CDR1 and CDR2: SGHDT, YYEEEE. V lost 2 bases and J 2 bases, leaving 5 bases between the germline ends. The CDR3 has 13 amino acids.

This clone appeared a single time. This chain joins TRBV18 and TRBJ2-3; no clear D. Germline CDR1 KGHSH, CDR2 LQKENI. V lost 5 bases to trimming and J lost 2 bases, with 5 bases between them. The CDR3 is 12 residues long. The chain's CDR3 is CASSLATDTQYF. CDR3 bases: TGTGCCAGCTCATTGGCCACAGATACGCAGTATTTT.

The J gene is TRBJ2-5, the V gene TRBV28; TRBD2 aligns across 8 bases. The CDR3 consists of 14 residues. Germline V gene sequence: CDR1 MDHEN, CDR2 SYDVKM. The trim removed 3 bases at V and 10 bases at J, leaving 10 bases unmatched. The CDR3 is CASSFYGGGKLQYF. CDR3 DNA: TGTGCCAGCAGTTTTTACGGGGGGGGCAAGCTCCAGTACTTC.

The genes are TRBV15 and TRBJ2-2; possible D gene TRBD2, 6 bases. The CDR3 runs 15 residues. Trimming left V 0 bases short and J 5 bases short, with 10 bases between. Germline loops: CDR1 LNHNV, CDR2 YYDKDF (reference sequence). CDR3 coding DNA: TGTGCCACCAGCAGAGATCTTGGGGGGACCGGGGAGCTGTTTTTT. Encoded protein: CATSRDLGGTGELFF.

The V and J genes are TRBV6-1 and TRBJ1-5; D remains unclear. Germline CDR1 MNHNS, CDR2 SASEGT. V was pared by 6 bases and J by 3 bases, with 15 bases between. This CDR3 spans 15 amino acids. CDR3: CASSGDKGHNQPQHF. The CDR3 DNA follows: TGTGCCAGCAGCGGGGATAAGGGCCACAATCAGCCCCAGCATTTT.

The chain recombines TRBV5-1 with TRBJ2-3; no reliable D call. V lost 3 bases, J lost 1 base, and 9 bases lay in between. This CDR3 has 14 residues. From germline, CDR1 is SGHRS and CDR2 YFSETQ. The CDR3 region is CASSSTPGTDTQYF. Here the CDR3 DNA reads TGCGCCAGCAGCTCGACTCCAGGCACAGATACGCAGTATTTT.

This clone appeared once. The CDR3 loop reads CSVDRGAWDEQFF. The CDR3 bases are TGCAGCGTTGACCGGGGGGCCTGGGATGAGCAGTTCTTC. J is TRBJ2-1 and V is TRBV29-1; D possibly corresponds to TRBD2 (7 bases). This CDR3 is built from 13 residues. Deletions cut 3 bases from V and 8 bases from J, with 14 bases between. Germline V gene sequence: CDR1 SQVTM, CDR2 ANQGSEA.

The V and J genes are TRBV7-2 and TRBJ2-7; D is uncertain. The CDR3 runs 13 residues. V was shortened by 5 bases and J by 3 bases, with 11 bases between the two germline ends. Per germline, CDR1 SGHTA and CDR2 FQGNSA. The CDR3 sequence: CASSTSSGYEQYF. CDR3 nucleotides: TGTGCCAGCAGCACCTCTTCGGGCTACGAGCAGTACTTC.

CDR3 nucleotides: TGCGCCAGCAGCCTAACCGGGACAGGGGTGGACGAGCAGTACTTC. Amino acid sequence: CASSLTGTGVDEQYF. The chain recombines TRBV5-1 with TRBJ2-7; 10 bases are a match to TRBD1. Germline V gene sequence: CDR1 SGHRS, CDR2 YFSETQ. This CDR3 contains 15 residues. J lost 5 bases, V lost 4 bases, and 9 bases had no gene match.